This T cell receptor (beta chain) was sequenced for a study of brain metastases from non-small cell lung cancer. The count of this clone is one. Its cognate antigen is unknown. Study-wide points: Paired brain metastases and primary tumors largely shared TCR repertoires. T-cell clones appeared expanded in around 61% of brain metastases relative to matched primary tumors. Brain metastases had lower T-cell infiltration than primary tumors.

J gave up 5 bases and V 4 bases, and 10 bases lay outside the gene matches. Germline V CDR1 and CDR2: SGHNT, YYREEE (reference sequence). CDR3 length: 15 residues. Data came from immunoSEQ multiplex PCR; TCRdb stores just in-frame clones and leaves some out. The sample yields about 2,600 clones, about 90% seen once. Sequencing used primary lung tumor tissue. This TCR was recovered from a donor over 35 with non-small cell lung cancer. This rearrangement joins TRBV5-4 to TRBJ2-5; 8 bases are a match to TRBD2. In DNA, the CDR3 is TGTGCCAGCAGCGGGGGGAGCGGGGGTAGCGAGACCCAGTACTTC. It specifies CASSGGSGGSETQYF.